The T cell receptor (beta chain) under discussion was sequenced for a study of technical replicates of blood from a handful of donors. Germline V CDR1 and CDR2: SQVTM, ANQGSEA. This CDR3 has 14 amino acids. V lost 4 bases and J 1 base, leaving 13 bases between the germline ends. The table came from immunoSEQ multiplex PCR; TCRdb's copy has only in-frame clones and leaves some out. The data contain 70,000 to 90,000 clones, approximately 92% of them singletons. Input material: T cells isolated from PBMCs. The clonotype originates from a human donor in good health. The V gene is TRBV29-1, the J gene TRBJ1-1; D gene unclear. This chain's CDR3 is CSVVMTLGNTEAFF. The CDR3 nucleotides are TGCAGCGTTGTTATGACATTGGGGAACACTGAAGCTTTCTTT. The full variable domain, with the rest looked up from reference TRBV29-1 and TRBJ1-1, is SAVISQKPSRDICQRGTSLTIQCQVDSQVTMMFWYRQQPGQSLTLIATANQGSEATYESGFVIDKFPISRPNLTFSTLTVSNMSPEDSSIYLCSVVMTLGNTEAFFGQGTRLTVV.